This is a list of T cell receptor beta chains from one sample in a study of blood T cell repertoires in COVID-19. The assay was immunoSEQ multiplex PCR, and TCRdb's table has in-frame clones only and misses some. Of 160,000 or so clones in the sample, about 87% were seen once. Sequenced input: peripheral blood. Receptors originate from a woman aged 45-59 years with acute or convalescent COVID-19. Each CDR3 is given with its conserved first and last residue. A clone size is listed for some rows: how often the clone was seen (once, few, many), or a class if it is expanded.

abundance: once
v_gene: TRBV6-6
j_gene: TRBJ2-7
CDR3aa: CASRDRTYEQYF

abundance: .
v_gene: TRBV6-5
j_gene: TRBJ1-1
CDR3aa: CASSYEGDTEAFF

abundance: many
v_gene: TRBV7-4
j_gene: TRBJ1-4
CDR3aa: CASSLNFNEKLFF

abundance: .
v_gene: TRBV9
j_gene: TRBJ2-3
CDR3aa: CASSVGSGVSTDTQYF

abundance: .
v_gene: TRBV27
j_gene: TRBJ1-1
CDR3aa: CASRDRGRRDEAFF

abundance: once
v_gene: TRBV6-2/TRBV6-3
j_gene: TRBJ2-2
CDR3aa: CASSYARGISTGELFF

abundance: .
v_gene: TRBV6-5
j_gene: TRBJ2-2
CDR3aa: CASSSLAGGNTGELFF

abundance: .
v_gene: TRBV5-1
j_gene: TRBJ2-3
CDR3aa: CASSFTGDAFTDTQYF

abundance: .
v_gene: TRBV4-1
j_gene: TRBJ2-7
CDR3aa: CASSQGSGRANEQYF

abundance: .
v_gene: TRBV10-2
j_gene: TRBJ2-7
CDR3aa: CASSAGNSYEQYF

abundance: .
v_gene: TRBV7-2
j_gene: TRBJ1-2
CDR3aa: CASRPAYGGSSYGYTF

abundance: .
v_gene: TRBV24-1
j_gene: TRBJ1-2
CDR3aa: CATSGEGYGYTF

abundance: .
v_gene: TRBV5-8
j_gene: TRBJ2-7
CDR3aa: CASSYSRGLGEQYF

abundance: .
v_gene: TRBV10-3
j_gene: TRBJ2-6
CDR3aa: CAISEPDRATGANVLTF

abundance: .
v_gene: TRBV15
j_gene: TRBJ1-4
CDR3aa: CATSGGLDGEKLFF

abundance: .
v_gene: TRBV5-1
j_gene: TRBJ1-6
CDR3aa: CASSIGTGYSSGNSPLHF

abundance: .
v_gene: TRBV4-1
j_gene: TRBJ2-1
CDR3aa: CASSQTTPEQFF

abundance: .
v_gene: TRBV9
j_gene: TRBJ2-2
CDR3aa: CASNPGGWAGELFF

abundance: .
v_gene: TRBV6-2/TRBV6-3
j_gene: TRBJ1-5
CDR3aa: CASSYGGGNQPQHF

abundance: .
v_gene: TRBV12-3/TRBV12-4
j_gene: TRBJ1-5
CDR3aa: CASSLGLGPQHF

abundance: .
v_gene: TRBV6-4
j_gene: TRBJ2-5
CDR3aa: CASTPTSVPKTQYF

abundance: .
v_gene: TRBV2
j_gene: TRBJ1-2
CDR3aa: CASSEDRLSYGYTF

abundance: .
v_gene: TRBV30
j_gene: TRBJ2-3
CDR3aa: CAWTSGGPSTDTQYF

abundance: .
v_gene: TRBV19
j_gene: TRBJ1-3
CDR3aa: CASSMQASGNTIYF

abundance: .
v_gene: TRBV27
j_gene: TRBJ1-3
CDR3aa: CASSQGSGYSGNTIYF

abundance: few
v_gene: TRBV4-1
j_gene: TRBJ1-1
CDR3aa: CASSQDPNRVLGKAFF

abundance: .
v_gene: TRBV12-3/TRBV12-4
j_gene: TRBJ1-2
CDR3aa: CASSLGAGHGYTF

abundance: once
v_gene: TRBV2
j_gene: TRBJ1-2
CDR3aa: CASSFGAGYGYTF

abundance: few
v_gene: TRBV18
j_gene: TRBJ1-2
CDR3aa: CASSPSESRPYGYTF

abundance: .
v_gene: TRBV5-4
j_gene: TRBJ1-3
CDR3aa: CASSLRGQGGNTIYF

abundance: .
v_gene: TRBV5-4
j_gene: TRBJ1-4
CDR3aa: CASSPTGGVQNEKLFF

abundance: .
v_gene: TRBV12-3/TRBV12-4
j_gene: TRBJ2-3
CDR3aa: CASLAGGDTQYF

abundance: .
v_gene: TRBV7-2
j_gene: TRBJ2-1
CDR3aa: CASSLSAVISYNEQFF

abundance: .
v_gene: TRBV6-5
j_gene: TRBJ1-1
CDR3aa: CASSSFVEAFF

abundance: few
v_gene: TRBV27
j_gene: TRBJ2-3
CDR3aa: CASRAGGSTDTQYF

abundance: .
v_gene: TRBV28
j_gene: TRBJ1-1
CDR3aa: CASRTGDTEAFF

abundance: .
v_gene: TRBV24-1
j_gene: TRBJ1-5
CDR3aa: CATSEGGQGYQPQHF

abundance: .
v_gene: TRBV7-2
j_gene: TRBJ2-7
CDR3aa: CASSIVDSDRYEQYF

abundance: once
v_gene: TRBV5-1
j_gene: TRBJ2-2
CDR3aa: CASRRDRGTLTGELFF

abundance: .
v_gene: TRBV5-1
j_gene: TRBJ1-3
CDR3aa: CASRSGLAGNTIYF

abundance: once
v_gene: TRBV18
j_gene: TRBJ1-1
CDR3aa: CASSDRENTEAFF

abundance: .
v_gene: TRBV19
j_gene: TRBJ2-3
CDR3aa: CASSSGAQTDTQYF

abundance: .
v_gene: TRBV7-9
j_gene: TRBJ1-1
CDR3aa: CASSKGQGDAEAFF

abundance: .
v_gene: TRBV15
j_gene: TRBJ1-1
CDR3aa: CATSRVLTGSYFAEAFF

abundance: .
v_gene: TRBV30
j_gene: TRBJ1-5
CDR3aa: CAWSDQSNQPQHF

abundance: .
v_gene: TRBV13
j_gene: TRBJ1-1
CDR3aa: CASSGSGRPEAFF

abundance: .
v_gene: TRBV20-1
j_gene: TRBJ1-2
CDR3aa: CSATSGSGYTF

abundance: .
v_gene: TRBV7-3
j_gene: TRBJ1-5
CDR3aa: CASSPTGNNQPQHF

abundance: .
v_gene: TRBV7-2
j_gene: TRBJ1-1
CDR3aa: CASSPGQMNTEAFF

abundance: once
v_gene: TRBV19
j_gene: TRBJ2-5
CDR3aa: CASTLTREQGTYQETQYF

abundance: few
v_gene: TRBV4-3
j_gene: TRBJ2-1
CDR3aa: CASSQEPSSYNEQFF